Following are 8 T cell receptor beta chains from one sample sequenced in a study of blood T cells in healthy people across ages. A second PCR of 7 to 11 cycles used a sample-barcoded 5' primer and a J-beta primer mix. TCRdb reanalysed the 5' RACE reads using MiXCR and keeps one entry per CDR3 protein. The repertoire holds over 500,000 distinct CDR3 sequences, with under 65% as singletons. Material for sequencing was blood. The origin of the receptors is a woman aged 80 or over in good health.

The sample holds a few counts of this clonotype. The rearrangement joins TRBV27 to TRBJ1-3; D is perhaps TRBD1 (5 bases). This CDR3 spans 13 amino acids. Trimming removed 8 bases from V and 5 bases from J, with 13 bases in between. The germline V gene encodes CDR1 MNHEY and CDR2 SMNVEV (reference sequence). DNA of the CDR3: TGTGCCAGCGGTCGGGACCGCCGAAACACCATATATTTT. Translating gives CASGRDRRNTIYF.

This clonotype was observed many times. V is TRBV6-5 and J is TRBJ1-5; no reliable D call. This CDR3 contains 16 residues. Trimming removed 2 bases at V and 0 bases at J, with 11 bases between. The germline gives CDR1 MNHEY, CDR2 SVGAGI. CDR3 loop: CASSYGPAYSNQPQHF. The CDR3 DNA reads TGTGCCAGCAGTTACGGGCCAGCTTATAGCAATCAGCCCCAGCATTTT.

Turning to this clonotype: A junction boundary mismatches the germline segment, possibly from a read error. The chain combines TRBV7-7 with TRBJ2-5; TRBD1 agrees at 10 bases. Germline V CDR1 and CDR2: SSHAT, FNYEAQ (reference sequence). This CDR3 has 18 residues. The CDR3 bases are TGTGCTAGCAGCTTAATTTCTTGGGGGACAGGGGTACAAGAGACCCAGTACTTC. It codes for CASSLISWGTGVQETQYF.

A note on this clonotype: Germline and junction disagree at one end, which may indicate a read error. This sequence joins TRBV18 and TRBJ1-5; tentative D call: TRBD1 (6 bases). This CDR3 comprises 15 residues. Germline CDR1 is KGHSH and CDR2 is LQKENI. The CDR3 is CAGSPRGGHNQPQHF. DNA for the CDR3: TGTGCCGGCTCGCCCAGGGGTGGTCACAATCAGCCCCAGCATTTT.

This clonotype was picked up many times. The gene calls are TRBV27 and TRBJ1-4; 7 nucleotides agree with TRBD1. Germline V gives CDR1 MNHEY, CDR2 SMNVEV (reference sequence). There are 15 residues in the CDR3. With 6 bases clipped from V and 0 bases from J, the junction kept 4 bases outside the gene matches. The CDR3 region has the DNA TGTGCCAGCAGCGAAGGGGGCACAACTAATGAAAAACTGTTTTTT. This sequence encodes CASSEGGTTNEKLFF.

To note about this clonotype: This may come from a read error, since a much larger clone is one base off. The chain links TRBV6-5 to TRBJ1-5; the D gene is possibly TRBD1 (5 bases). In germline, CDR1 is MNHEY, CDR2 SVGAGI. This CDR3 comprises 15 residues. The CDR3 DNA reads TGTGCCAGCAGTCCCCAGGGTATAACGGTCCAGCCCCGGCATTTT. This gives the protein CASSPQGITVQPRHF.

V usage is TRBV10-3 and J usage is TRBJ2-1, with TRBD2 matching over 10 bases. Germline trimming cut 11 bases from V and 5 bases from J; bases unmatched to any gene: 9. Germline CDR1 and CDR2: ENHRY and SYGVKD. This CDR3 contains 14 residues. This CDR3 is CASTLAGEDNEQFF. DNA for the CDR3: TGTGCCTCGACTCTAGCGGGGGAAGACAATGAGCAGTTCTTC.

This clonotype was observed once. The J gene is TRBJ1-2, the V gene TRBV5-6, with D unclear. Germline assignment: CDR1 SGHDT and CDR2 YYEEEE. V lost 2 bases and J 6 bases, leaving 17 bases between the germline ends. The CDR3 runs 15 residues. This CDR3 reads CASSFGSGRENGYTF. DNA for the CDR3: TGTGCCAGCAGCTTCGGCTCAGGAAGGGAAAATGGCTACACCTTC.